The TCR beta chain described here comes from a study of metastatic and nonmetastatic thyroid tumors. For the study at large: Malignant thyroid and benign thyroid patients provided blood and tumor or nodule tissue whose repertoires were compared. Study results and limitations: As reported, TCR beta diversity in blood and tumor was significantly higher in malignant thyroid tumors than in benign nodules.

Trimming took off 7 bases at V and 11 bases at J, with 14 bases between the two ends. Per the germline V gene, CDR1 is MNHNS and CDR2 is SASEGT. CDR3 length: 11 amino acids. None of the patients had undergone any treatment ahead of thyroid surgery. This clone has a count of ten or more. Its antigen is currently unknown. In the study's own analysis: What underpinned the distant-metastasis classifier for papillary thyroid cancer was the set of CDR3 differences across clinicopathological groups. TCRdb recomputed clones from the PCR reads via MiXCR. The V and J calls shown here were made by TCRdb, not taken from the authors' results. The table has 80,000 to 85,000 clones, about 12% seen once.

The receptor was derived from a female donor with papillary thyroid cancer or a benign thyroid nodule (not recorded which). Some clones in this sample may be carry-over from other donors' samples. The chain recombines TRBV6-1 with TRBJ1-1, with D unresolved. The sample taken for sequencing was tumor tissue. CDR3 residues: CASTNGLVAFF. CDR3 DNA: TGTGCCAGCACCAACGGGTTGGTGGCTTTCTTT.